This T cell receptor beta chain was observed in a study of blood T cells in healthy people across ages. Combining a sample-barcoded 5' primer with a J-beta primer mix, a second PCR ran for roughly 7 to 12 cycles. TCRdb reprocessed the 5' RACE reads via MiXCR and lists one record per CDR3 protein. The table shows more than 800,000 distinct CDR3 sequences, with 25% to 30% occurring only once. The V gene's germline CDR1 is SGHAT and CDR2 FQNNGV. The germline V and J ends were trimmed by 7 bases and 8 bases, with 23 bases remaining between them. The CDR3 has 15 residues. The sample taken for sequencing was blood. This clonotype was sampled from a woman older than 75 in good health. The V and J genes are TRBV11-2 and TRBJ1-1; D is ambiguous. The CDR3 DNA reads TGTGCCAGCACCTTTAAAGAAGGGCGTGAGGCGGAAGCTTTCTTT. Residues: CASTFKEGREAEAFF.